The clone carrying this T cell receptor beta chain was found once. Its specificity is unknown. The data were taken from a study of identifying expanded T cells in peripheral blood. The study, taken as a whole, reports: Technical replicates showed approximately 1.2 changed clones; approximately two weeks roughly 16; four weeks 19.

TCRdb's table, derived via immunoSEQ multiplex PCR, lists solely in-frame clones and lacks some. The sample lists 90,000 or so clones; more than 75% were seen once. Germline V gene data show CDR1 as SGDLS and CDR2 as YYNGEE. V lost 1 base to trimming and J lost 7 bases; unmatched junction nucleotides: 3. This CDR3 spans 15 amino acids. Sequencing used blood. This sequence was found in a person aged 18 to 75 in good health. The chain has TRBV9 and TRBJ1-6, with 9 bases identical to TRBD1. This CDR3 is CASSVPGTGNSPLHF. CDR3 nucleotides: TGTGCCAGCAGCGTACCCGGGACAGGGAATTCACCCCTCCACTTT.